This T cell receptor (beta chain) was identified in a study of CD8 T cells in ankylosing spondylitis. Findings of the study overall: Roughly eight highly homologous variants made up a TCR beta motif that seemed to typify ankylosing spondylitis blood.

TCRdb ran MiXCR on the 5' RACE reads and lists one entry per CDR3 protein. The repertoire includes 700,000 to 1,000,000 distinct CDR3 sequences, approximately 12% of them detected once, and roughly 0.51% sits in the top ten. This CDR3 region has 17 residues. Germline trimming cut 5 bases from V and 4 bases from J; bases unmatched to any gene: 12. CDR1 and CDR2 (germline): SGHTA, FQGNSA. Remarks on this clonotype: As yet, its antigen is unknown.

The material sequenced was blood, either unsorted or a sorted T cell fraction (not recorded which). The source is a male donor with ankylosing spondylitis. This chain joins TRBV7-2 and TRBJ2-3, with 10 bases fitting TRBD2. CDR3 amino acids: CASSPRESGGAADTQYF. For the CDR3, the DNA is TGTGCCAGCAGCCCGAGAGAGAGCGGGGGGGCAGCAGATACGCAGTATTTT. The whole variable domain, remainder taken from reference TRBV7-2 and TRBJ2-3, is GAGVSQSPSNKVTEKGKDVELRCDPISGHTALYWYRQSLGQGLEFLIYFQGNSAPDKSGLPSDRFSAERTGGSVSTLTIQRTQQEDSAVYLCASSPRESGGAADTQYFGPGTRLTVL.